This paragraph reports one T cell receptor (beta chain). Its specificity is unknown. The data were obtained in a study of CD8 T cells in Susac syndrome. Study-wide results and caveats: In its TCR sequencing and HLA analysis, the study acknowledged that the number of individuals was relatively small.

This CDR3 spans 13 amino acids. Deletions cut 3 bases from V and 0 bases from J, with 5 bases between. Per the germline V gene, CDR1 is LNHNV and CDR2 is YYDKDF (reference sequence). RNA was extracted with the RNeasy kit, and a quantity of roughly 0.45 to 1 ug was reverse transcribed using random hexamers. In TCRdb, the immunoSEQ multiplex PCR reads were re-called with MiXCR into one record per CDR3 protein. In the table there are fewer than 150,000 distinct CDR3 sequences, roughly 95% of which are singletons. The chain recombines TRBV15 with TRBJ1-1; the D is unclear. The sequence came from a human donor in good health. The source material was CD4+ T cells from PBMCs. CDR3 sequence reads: CATSSIMNTEAFF. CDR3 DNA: TGTGCCACCAGCAGTATCATGAACACTGAAGCTTTCTTT.